This T cell receptor beta chain is from a study of monozygotic twins with inflammatory bowel disease. Study-level results: Evidence failed to back one strong IBD-linked signal or clonotype. Repertoire similarity did not separate concordant from discordant twins, possibly from limited power. There was no way to distinguish the different T cell subtypes.

Total RNA from whole blood was isolated with no T cell sorting. Turning to this clonotype: Its matching antigen is unknown.

TCRdb derives one entry per CDR3 protein from the 5' RACE reads, leaving out DNA. This listing includes about 330,000 distinct CDR3 sequences. The CDR3 covers 15 residues. Germline CDR1 is SGHTA and CDR2 is FQGNSA. The chain is built from TRBV7-2 and TRBJ2-1; the D gene TCRdb calls, TRBD1, cannot be checked with no DNA. The receptor's source is a human donor with ulcerative colitis or Crohn's disease, or a healthy co-twin of an affected twin (not recorded which). Material for sequencing was blood. The CDR3 sequence: CASSLFGDRANDQFF. Together with reference TRBV7-2 and TRBJ2-1, the CDR3 gives the full variable domain: GAGVSQSPSNKVTEKGKDVELRCDPISGHTALYWYRQSLGQGLEFLIYFQGNSAPDKSGLPSDRFSAERTGGSVSTLTIQRTQQEDSAVYLCASSLFGDRANDQFFGPGTRLTVL.